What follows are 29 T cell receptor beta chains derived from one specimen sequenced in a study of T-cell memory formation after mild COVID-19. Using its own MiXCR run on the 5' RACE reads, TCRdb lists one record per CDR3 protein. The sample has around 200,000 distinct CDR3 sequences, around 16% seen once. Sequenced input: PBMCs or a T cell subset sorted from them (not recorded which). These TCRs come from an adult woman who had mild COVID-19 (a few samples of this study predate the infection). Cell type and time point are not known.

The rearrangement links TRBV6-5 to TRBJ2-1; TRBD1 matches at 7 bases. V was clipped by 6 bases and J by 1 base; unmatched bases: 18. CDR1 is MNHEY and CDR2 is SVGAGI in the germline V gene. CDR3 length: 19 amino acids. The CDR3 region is CASRIRGLAGVRSYNEQFF. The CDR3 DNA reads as TGTGCCAGCAGAATAAGGGGGCTAGCCGGAGTAAGGTCCTACAATGAGCAGTTCTTC.

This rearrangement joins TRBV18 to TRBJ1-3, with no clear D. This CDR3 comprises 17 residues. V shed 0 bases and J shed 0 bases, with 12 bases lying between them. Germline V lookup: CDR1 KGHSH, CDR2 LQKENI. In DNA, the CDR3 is TGTGCCAGCTCACCACCCATAAAGGGTGCCTCTGGAAACACCATATATTTT. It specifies CASSPPIKGASGNTIYF.

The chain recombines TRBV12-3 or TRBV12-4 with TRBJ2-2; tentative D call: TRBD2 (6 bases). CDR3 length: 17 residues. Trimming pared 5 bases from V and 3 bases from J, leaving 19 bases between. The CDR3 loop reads CASSPTPGLGYTGELFF. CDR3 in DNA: TGTGCCAGCAGTCCCACTCCGGGACTCGGATACACCGGGGAGCTGTTTTTT.

In DNA, the CDR3 is TGTGCCACCAGTGAGACCGGGGGAGTCGGGCTAAATGAGCAGTTCTTC. It specifies CATSETGGVGLNEQFF. The chain links TRBV24-1 to TRBJ2-1; D possibly corresponds to TRBD2 (6 bases). Germline loops: CDR1 KGHDR, CDR2 SFDVKD. This CDR3 region has 16 residues. Trimming cost V 4 bases and J 7 bases, with 19 bases left between them.

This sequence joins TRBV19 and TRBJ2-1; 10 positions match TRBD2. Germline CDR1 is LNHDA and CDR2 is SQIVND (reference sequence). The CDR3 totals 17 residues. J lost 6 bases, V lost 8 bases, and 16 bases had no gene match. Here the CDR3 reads CASQPGASGSLVNEQFF. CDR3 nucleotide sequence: TGTGCCAGTCAGCCCGGGGCTAGCGGGAGTTTAGTCAATGAGCAGTTCTTC.

DNA for the CDR3: TGTGCCATCAGTGGGAGACAGGGTCAGACCGGGGAGCTGTTTTTT. Its protein product is CAISGRQGQTGELFF. The chain is built from TRBV10-3 and TRBJ2-2, with 7 positions matching TRBD1. The germline V gene encodes CDR1 ENHRY and CDR2 SYGVKD. CDR3 length equals 15 residues. J gave up 5 bases and V 4 bases, and 7 bases lay outside the gene matches.

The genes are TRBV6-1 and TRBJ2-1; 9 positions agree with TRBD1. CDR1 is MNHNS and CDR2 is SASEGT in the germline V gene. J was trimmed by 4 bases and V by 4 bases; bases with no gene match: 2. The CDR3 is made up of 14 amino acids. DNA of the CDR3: TGTGCCAGCAGTGGTGACAGGGGGTACAATGAGCAGTTCTTC. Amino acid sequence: CASSGDRGYNEQFF.

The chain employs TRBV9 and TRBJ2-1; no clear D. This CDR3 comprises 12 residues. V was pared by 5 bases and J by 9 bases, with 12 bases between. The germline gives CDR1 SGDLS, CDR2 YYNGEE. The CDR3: CASSPIHGEQFF. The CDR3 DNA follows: TGTGCCAGCAGTCCTATTCACGGTGAGCAGTTCTTC. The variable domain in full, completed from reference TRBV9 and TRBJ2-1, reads DSGVTQTPKHLITATGQRVTLRCSPRSGDLSVYWYQQSLDQGLQFLIQYYNGEERAKGNILERFSAQQFPDLHSELNLSSLELGDSALYFCASSPIHGEQFFGPGTRLTVL.

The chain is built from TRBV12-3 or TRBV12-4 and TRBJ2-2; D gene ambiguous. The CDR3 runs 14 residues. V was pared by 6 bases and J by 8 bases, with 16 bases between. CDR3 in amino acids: CASRPPWATGELFF. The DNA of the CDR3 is TGTGCCAGCAGACCACCGTGGGCGACAGGGGAGCTGTTTTTT.

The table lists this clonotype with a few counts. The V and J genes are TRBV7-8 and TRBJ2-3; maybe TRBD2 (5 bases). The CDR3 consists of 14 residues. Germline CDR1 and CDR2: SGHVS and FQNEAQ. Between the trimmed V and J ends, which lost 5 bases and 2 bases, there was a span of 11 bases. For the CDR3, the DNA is TGTGCCAGCAGCCAAATGGACTTCACAGATACGCAGTATTTT. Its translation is CASSQMDFTDTQYF.

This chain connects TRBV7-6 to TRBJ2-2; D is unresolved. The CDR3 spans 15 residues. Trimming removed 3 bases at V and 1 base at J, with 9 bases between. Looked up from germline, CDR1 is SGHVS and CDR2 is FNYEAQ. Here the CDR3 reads CASSLLLMNTGELFF. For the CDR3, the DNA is TGTGCCAGCAGCTTGTTGCTTATGAACACCGGGGAGCTGTTTTTT.

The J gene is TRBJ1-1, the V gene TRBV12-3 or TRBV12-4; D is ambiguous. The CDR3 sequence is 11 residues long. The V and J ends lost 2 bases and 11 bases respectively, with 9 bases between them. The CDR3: CASSLSSVAFF. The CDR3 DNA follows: TGTGCCAGCAGTTTATCGTCAGTGGCTTTCTTT.

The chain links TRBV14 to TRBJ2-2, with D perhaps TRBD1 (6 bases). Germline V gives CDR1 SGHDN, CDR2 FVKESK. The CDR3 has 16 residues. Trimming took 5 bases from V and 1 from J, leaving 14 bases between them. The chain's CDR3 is CASSTHRDLNTGELFF. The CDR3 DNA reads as TGTGCCAGCAGCACACACAGGGATTTGAACACCGGGGAGCTGTTTTTT.

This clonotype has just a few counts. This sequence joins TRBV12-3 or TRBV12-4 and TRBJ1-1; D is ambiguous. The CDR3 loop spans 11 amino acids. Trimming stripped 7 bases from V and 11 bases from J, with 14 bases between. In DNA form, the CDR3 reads TGTGCCAGCACCCCCTCCCGCGAGGCTTTCTTT. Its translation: CASTPSREAFF.

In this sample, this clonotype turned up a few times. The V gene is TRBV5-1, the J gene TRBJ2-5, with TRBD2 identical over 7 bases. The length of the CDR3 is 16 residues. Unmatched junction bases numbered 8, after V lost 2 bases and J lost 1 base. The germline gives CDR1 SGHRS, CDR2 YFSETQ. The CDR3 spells CASSFMGWGGQETQYF. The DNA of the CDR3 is TGCGCCAGCAGCTTTATGGGTTGGGGGGGCCAAGAGACCCAGTACTTC.

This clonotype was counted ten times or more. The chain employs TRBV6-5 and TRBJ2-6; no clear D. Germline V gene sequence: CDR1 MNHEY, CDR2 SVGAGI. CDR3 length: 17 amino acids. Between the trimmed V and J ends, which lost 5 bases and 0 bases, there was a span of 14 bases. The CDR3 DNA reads TGTGCCAGCAGTAAACAGATCTCCTCCTCTGGGGCCAACGTCCTGACTTTC. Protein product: CASSKQISSSGANVLTF.

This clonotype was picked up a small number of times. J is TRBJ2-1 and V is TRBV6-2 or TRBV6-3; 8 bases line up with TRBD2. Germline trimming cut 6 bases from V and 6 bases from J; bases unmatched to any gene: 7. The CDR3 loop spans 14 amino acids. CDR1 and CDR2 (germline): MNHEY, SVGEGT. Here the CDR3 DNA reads TGTGCCAGCAGCAGTCCGGGACTAGTCAATGAGCAGTTCTTC. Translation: CASSSPGLVNEQFF.

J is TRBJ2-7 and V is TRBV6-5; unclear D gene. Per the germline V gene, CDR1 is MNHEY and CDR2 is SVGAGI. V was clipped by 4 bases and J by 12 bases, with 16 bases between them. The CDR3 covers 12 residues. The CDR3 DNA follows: TGTGCCAGCAGTTCCGAGACCGGATTGGTGTACTTC. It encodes CASSSETGLVYF.

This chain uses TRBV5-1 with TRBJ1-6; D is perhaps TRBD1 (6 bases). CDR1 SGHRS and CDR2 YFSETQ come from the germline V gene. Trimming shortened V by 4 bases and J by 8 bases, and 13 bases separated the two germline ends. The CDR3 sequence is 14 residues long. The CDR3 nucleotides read TGCGCCAGCAGCCGGAACCCAGGGGATTCACCCCTCCACTTT. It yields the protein CASSRNPGDSPLHF.

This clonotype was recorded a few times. CDR3 nucleotides: TGTGCCAGCAGCTTAGCAGTTCCGGTGGGCACTGAAGCTTTCTTT. Amino acids: CASSLAVPVGTEAFF. V is TRBV7-2 and J is TRBJ1-1, with D hard to call. This CDR3 has 15 amino acids. The germline V and J ends were trimmed by 0 bases and 4 bases, with 12 bases remaining between them. CDR1 and CDR2 (germline): SGHTA, FQGNSA.

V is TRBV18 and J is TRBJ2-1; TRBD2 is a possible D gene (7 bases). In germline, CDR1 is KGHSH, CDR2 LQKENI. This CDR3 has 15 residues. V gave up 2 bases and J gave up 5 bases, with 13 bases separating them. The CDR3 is CASSPSGTQNNEQFF. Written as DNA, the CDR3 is TGTGCCAGCTCACCAAGCGGGACACAAAACAATGAGCAGTTCTTC.

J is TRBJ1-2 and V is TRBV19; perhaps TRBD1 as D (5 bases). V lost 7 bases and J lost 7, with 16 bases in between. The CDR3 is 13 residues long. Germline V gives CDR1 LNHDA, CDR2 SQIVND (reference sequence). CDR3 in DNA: TGTGCCAGTAAATCGCAGGGAACTGGTGGCTACACCTTC. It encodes CASKSQGTGGYTF. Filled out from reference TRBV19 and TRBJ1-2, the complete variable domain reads DGGITQSPKYLFRKEGQNVTLSCEQNLNHDAMYWYRQDPGQGLRLIYYSQIVNDFQKGDIAEGYSVSREKKESFPLTVTSAQKNPTAFYLCASKSQGTGGYTFGSGTRLTVV.

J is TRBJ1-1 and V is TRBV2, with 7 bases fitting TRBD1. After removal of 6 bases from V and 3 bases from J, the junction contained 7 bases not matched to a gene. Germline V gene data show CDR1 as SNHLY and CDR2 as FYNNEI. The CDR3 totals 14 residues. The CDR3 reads CASRLQGMDTEAFF. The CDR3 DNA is TGTGCCAGCAGATTACAGGGGATGGACACTGAAGCTTTCTTT.

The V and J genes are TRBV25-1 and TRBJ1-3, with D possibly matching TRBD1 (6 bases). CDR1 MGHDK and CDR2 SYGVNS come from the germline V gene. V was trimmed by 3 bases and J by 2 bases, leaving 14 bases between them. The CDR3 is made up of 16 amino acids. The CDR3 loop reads CASSDDRWQTGNTIYF. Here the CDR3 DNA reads TGTGCCAGCAGTGACGACAGGTGGCAGACTGGAAACACCATATATTTT.

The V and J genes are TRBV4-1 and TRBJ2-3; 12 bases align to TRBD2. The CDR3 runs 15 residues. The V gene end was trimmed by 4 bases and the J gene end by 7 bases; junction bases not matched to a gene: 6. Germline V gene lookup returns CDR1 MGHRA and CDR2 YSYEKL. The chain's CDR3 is CASSPQLAGGYTQYF. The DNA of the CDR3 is TGCGCCAGCAGCCCTCAACTAGCGGGGGGTTATACGCAGTATTTT.

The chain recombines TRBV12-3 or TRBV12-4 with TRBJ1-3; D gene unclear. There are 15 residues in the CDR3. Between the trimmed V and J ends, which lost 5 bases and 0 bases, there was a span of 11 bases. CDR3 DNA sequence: TGTGCCAGCAGTCCCACGACGGTCTCTGGAAACACCATATATTTT. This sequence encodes CASSPTTVSGNTIYF.

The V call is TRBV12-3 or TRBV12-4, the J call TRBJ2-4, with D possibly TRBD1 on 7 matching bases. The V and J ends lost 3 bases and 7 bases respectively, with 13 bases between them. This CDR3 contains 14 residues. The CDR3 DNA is TGTGCCAGCAGTTTTCAGGGGGGCGGGAACATTCAGTACTTC. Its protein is CASSFQGGGNIQYF.

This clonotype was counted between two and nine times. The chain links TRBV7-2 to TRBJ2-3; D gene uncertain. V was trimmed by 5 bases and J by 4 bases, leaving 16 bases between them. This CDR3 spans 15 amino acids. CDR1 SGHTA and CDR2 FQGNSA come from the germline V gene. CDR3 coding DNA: TGTGCCAGCAGCCCCCCCAACTTCTCTCCAGATACGCAGTATTTT. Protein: CASSPPNFSPDTQYF.

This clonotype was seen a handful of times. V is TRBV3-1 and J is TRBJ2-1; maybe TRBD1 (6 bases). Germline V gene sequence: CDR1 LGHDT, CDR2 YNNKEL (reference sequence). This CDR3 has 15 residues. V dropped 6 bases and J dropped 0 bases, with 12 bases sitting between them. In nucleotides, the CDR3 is TGTGCCAGCAGGCCCGACAGGAGCTCCTACAATGAGCAGTTCTTC. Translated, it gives CASRPDRSSYNEQFF.